One sample yielded the 29 T cell receptor beta chains listed below, sequenced in a study of OX40 agonist ivuxolimab in advanced cancers. Sequencing used immunoSEQ multiplex PCR; TCRdb keeps in-frame clones, though not all of them. This table holds tens of thousands of clones, roughly 86% found once. Material: CD4+ or CD8+ T cells sorted from blood, obtained in a trial of the OX40 agonist ivuxolimab. The source of these receptors is an adult with an advanced solid tumor such as melanoma, head and neck, liver or kidney cancer.

The V gene is TRBV27, the J gene TRBJ1-3; unclear D gene. The CDR3 runs to 16 residues. V lost 4 bases, J lost 0 bases, and 13 bases lay in between. The germline V gene encodes CDR1 MNHEY and CDR2 SMNVEV (reference sequence). Written as DNA, the CDR3 is TGTGCCAGCAGTTCCCTCGACTGGGACTCTGGAAACACCATATATTTT. It codes for CASSSLDWDSGNTIYF.

V is TRBV5-6 and J is TRBJ2-1; D not resolved. The CDR3 consists of 13 residues. V was clipped by 2 bases and J by 7 bases, with 10 bases between them. Germline-derived CDR1 and CDR2 are SGHDT and YYEEEE. Here the CDR3 reads CASSFDFGNEQFF. Written as DNA, the CDR3 is TGTGCCAGCAGCTTTGACTTCGGAAATGAGCAGTTCTTC.

The chain is built from TRBV9 and TRBJ1-3; D gene uncertain. The CDR3 is made up of 15 amino acids. The V end lost 1 base, the J end lost 4 bases, and 12 bases lay between the germline ends. Germline assignment: CDR1 SGDLS and CDR2 YYNGEE. DNA for the CDR3: TGTGCCAGCAGCGTAAACTTACGTGGGGGAAACACCATATATTTT. As protein: CASSVNLRGGNTIYF.

V usage is TRBV20-1 and J usage is TRBJ2-7; D ambiguous. This CDR3 spans 10 amino acids. Germline V CDR1 and CDR2: DFQATT, SNEGSKA (reference sequence). V lost 0 bases and J 6 bases, leaving 3 bases between the germline ends. CDR3 loop: CSAREGEQYV. In DNA, the CDR3 is TGCAGTGCTAGAGAGGGCGAGCAGTACGTC.

The CDR3 spells CASSLSSYNSPLHF. The CDR3 DNA reads as TGCGCCAGCAGCCTCAGCTCCTATAATTCACCCCTCCACTTT. The rearrangement uses TRBV4-1 and TRBJ1-6; D call uncertain. The V end was cut by 4 bases, the J end by 0 bases, with 4 bases between. Germline-derived CDR1 and CDR2 are MGHRA and YSYEKL. The CDR3 is 14 residues long.

The chain is built from TRBV4-3 and TRBJ2-1; D is perhaps TRBD1 (6 bases). The length of the CDR3 is 16 residues. Trimming left V 4 bases short and J 5 bases short, with 18 bases between. Germline V CDR1 and CDR2: LGHNA, YSLEER. The CDR3 reads CASSRTDQGTHNEQFF. In DNA form, the CDR3 reads TGCGCCAGCAGCCGTACGGACCAGGGGACCCACAATGAGCAGTTCTTC.

On this clone: Other DNA sequences from this sample encode an identical CDR3 as well. The chain uses TRBV5-6 and TRBJ1-2, with a tentative D call TRBD1 (6 bases). The ends were cut back, 3 bases at V and 8 bases at J, with 20 bases in the middle. Germline CDR1 SGHDT, CDR2 YYEEEE. The length of the CDR3 is 15 residues. Here the CDR3 DNA reads TGTGCCAGCAGCTCGGTCCGGGACAACCTGAAAGGCTACACCTTC. Protein: CASSSVRDNLKGYTF.

This clone was counted a single time. The J gene is TRBJ1-1, the V gene TRBV6-6, with a possible D match to TRBD1 (5 bases). Deletions cut 6 bases from V and 2 bases from J, with 13 bases between. The CDR3 has 14 amino acids. CDR1 is MNHNY and CDR2 is SVGAGI in the germline V gene (reference sequence). The CDR3 nucleotides read TGTGCCAGCAGGGGACTCTTGGGCAACACTGAAGCTTTCTTT. Protein sequence: CASRGLLGNTEAFF.

This chain's CDR3 is CSVAPGTAIYEQYF. The CDR3 bases are TGCAGCGTCGCCCCCGGGACAGCGATCTACGAGCAGTACTTC. The rearrangement joins TRBV29-1 to TRBJ2-7, with 7 bases matching TRBD1. Germline V gene sequence: CDR1 SQVTM, CDR2 ANQGSEA. The trim removed 6 bases at V and 3 bases at J, leaving 11 bases unmatched. CDR3 length equals 14 residues.

The V call is TRBV7-2, the J call TRBJ1-2; 10 nucleotides align to TRBD1. This CDR3 region has 16 residues. Germline CDR1 is SGHTA and CDR2 is FQGNSA. V lost 2 bases, J lost 4 bases, and 7 bases stayed unmatched. CDR3 coding DNA: TGTGCCAGCAGCTTACCCTGGACAGGGGGTAGCTATGGCTACACCTTC. It yields the protein CASSLPWTGGSYGYTF.

V and J are TRBV6-5 and TRBJ2-7; no definite D call. The CDR3 totals 13 residues. V gave up 2 bases and J gave up 2 bases, with 7 bases separating them. CDR1 MNHEY and CDR2 SVGAGI come from the germline V gene. The CDR3 reads CASSYGHTYEQYF. The CDR3 DNA is TGTGCCAGCAGTTACGGGCATACCTACGAGCAGTACTTC.

The genes are TRBV4-3 and TRBJ2-1, with 7 bases fitting TRBD2. V was pared by 0 bases and J by 2 bases, with 1 base of the junction left unmatched. Germline V gene lookup returns CDR1 LGHNA and CDR2 YSLEER. This CDR3 is 15 amino acids long. The CDR3 nucleotides are TGCGCCAGCAGCCAAGATGGGACTACCTACAATGAGCAGTTCTTC. Amino acid sequence: CASSQDGTTYNEQFF.

This clone was detected once. The chain uses TRBV5-1 and TRBJ1-2; perhaps TRBD1 as D (5 bases). CDR3 size: 16 residues. CDR1 and CDR2 (germline): SGHRS, YFSETQ. Trimming cost V 0 bases and J 2 bases, with 14 bases left between them. DNA for the CDR3: TGCGCCAGCAGCTTGGACCCCGGGGCCGCCAACTATGGCTACACCTTC. Protein: CASSLDPGAANYGYTF.

The chain uses TRBV6-5 and TRBJ2-7, with 7 nucleotides matching TRBD2. V was pared by 2 bases and J by 3 bases, with 7 bases of the junction left unmatched. Germline lookup yields CDR1 MNHEY and CDR2 SVGAGI. There are 15 residues in the CDR3. In nucleotides, the CDR3 is TGTGCCAGCAGTTACCCTCAGGGAGGGCGCTACGAGCAGTACTTC. It specifies CASSYPQGGRYEQYF.

J is TRBJ2-7 and V is TRBV6-1; D gene uncertain. The ends were cut back, 5 bases at V and 9 bases at J, with 8 bases in the middle. Germline-derived CDR1 and CDR2 are MNHNS and SASEGT. The CDR3 length is 10 residues. The CDR3 sequence: CASSYRAQYV. DNA of the CDR3: TGTGCCAGCAGTTACCGTGCGCAGTACGTC.

The V gene is TRBV6-5, the J gene TRBJ2-2; no clear D gene. CDR1 and CDR2 from the germline V gene are MNHEY and SVGAGI. This CDR3 region has 13 residues. Between the trimmed V and J ends, which lost 10 bases and 1 base, there was a span of 10 bases. CDR3 residues: CATEKGNTGELFF. In DNA form, the CDR3 reads TGTGCCACCGAAAAGGGGAACACCGGGGAGCTGTTTTTT.

The chain recombines TRBV9 with TRBJ2-3; 11 bases line up with TRBD2. Germline-derived CDR1 and CDR2 are SGDLS and YYNGEE. Unmatched junction bases numbered 4, after V lost 3 bases and J lost 1 base. The CDR3 extends over 16 amino acids. This chain's CDR3 is CASSDPSGGRTDTQYF. DNA of the CDR3: TGTGCCAGCAGCGATCCTAGCGGGGGGCGCACAGATACGCAGTATTTT.

V gene TRBV7-9 combines with J gene TRBJ2-5; D ambiguous. V was trimmed by 2 bases and J by 1 base, leaving 8 bases between them. Looked up from germline, CDR1 is SEHNR and CDR2 is FQNEAQ (reference sequence). The CDR3 totals 14 residues. The CDR3 DNA is TGTGCCAGCAGCTTATCAGGCAGCCAAGAGACCCAGTACTTC. Protein product: CASSLSGSQETQYF. Variable domain in full (rest from reference TRBV7-9 and TRBJ2-5): DTGVSQNPRHKITKRGQNVTFRCDPISEHNRLYWYRQTLGQGPEFLTYFQNEAQLEKSRLLSDRFSAERPKGSFSTLEIQRTEQGDSAMYLCASSLSGSQETQYFGPGTRLLVL.

The chain couples TRBV9 to TRBJ1-4; D is uncertain. With 0 bases removed from V and 5 bases from J, the gap between germline ends came to 14 bases. The CDR3 runs to 16 residues. Germline loops: CDR1 SGDLS, CDR2 YYNGEE. CDR3 in amino acids: CASSVGERSYNEKLFF. As DNA, the CDR3 is TGTGCCAGCAGCGTAGGGGAAAGATCATACAATGAAAAACTGTTTTTT.

The CDR3 here is CASSPPDRAVTEAFF. The CDR3 DNA follows: TGTGCCAGCTCACCCCCGGACAGGGCGGTCACTGAAGCTTTCTTT. The chain has TRBV18 and TRBJ1-1, with TRBD1 matching over 8 bases. From germline, CDR1 is KGHSH and CDR2 LQKENI. The CDR3 length is 15 residues. V lost 3 bases, J lost 4 bases, and 7 bases stayed unmatched.

Turning to this clone: The same CDR3 arises from other DNA sequences in this sample as well. The V and J genes are TRBV5-4 and TRBJ1-2; D gene uncertain. CDR1 SGHNT and CDR2 YYREEE come from the germline V gene (reference sequence). CDR3 length: 15 residues. The V gene lost 4 bases and the J gene lost 2 bases, with 15 bases spanning the gap. The CDR3 nucleotides are TGTGCCAGCAGCCTAATCGAGACGGTCAACTATGGCTACACCTTC. Encoded protein: CASSLIETVNYGYTF.

V gene TRBV6-5 combines with J gene TRBJ2-2, with TRBD2 matching 7 bases. The germline CDR1 and CDR2 sequences are MNHEY and SVGAGI. The CDR3 totals 14 residues. The junction had 2 bases not matched to a gene; V was cut back by 4 bases and J by 3 bases. CDR3 sequence reads: CASSLGGDTGELFF. The DNA of the CDR3 is TGTGCCAGCAGTTTGGGGGGGGACACCGGGGAGCTGTTTTTT.

The J gene is TRBJ2-1, the V gene TRBV28; D is uncertain. Between the trimmed V and J ends, which lost 8 bases and 5 bases, there was a span of 16 bases. The CDR3 contains 14 residues. Per germline, CDR1 MDHEN and CDR2 SYDVKM. The CDR3 DNA sequence: TGTGCCAGCTCGACGGACCCTTACCACAATGAGCAGTTCTTC. This gives the protein CASSTDPYHNEQFF.

In DNA form, the CDR3 reads TGCGCCAGCAGCTCTCCGGCCGTGCTTCAGAACACCGGGGAGCTGTTTTTT. Protein: CASSSPAVLQNTGELFF. The V and J genes are TRBV4-1 and TRBJ2-2, with D uncertain. CDR1 is MGHRA, CDR2 YSYEKL, per germline. The length of the CDR3 is 17 residues. V lost 5 bases and J 1 base, leaving 17 bases between the germline ends.

The V call is TRBV2, the J call TRBJ2-7; D may be TRBD1 (6 bases). CDR1 is SNHLY, CDR2 FYNNEI, per germline. The CDR3 length is 14 residues. V gave up 4 bases and J gave up 2 bases, with 12 bases separating them. In DNA, the CDR3 is TGTGCCAGCAGTGCAGGGGTCCAGGCCTACGAGCAGTACGTC. Its protein product is CASSAGVQAYEQYV.

The sample holds a few counts of this clone. The chain has TRBV7-6 and TRBJ2-1; D might be TRBD1 (6 bases). With 2 bases removed from V and 6 bases from J, the gap between germline ends came to 11 bases. The CDR3 spans 14 residues. Looked up from germline, CDR1 is SGHVS and CDR2 is FNYEAQ. Here the CDR3 reads CASSLSETGNEQFF. In DNA, the CDR3 is TGTGCCAGCAGCTTATCGGAGACAGGCAATGAGCAGTTCTTC.

This chain joins TRBV9 and TRBJ2-1; TRBD1 aligns across 10 bases. Germline V gives CDR1 SGDLS, CDR2 YYNGEE. Trimming at V came to 4 bases and at J to 7 bases, leaving 11 bases not matched to a gene. This CDR3 has 16 residues. CDR3 in DNA: TGTGCCAGCAGCCGGCCGGGACAGGGGCGAGGGAATGAGCAGTTCTTC. Its translation: CASSRPGQGRGNEQFF.

V is TRBV6-4 and J is TRBJ2-6; 8 positions match TRBD1. Germline V gene lookup returns CDR1 MRHNA and CDR2 SNTAGT. The trim removed 0 bases at V and 2 bases at J, leaving 0 bases unmatched. The CDR3 runs 16 residues. CDR3 amino acids: CASSDSTGAGANVLTF. The CDR3 bases are TGTGCCAGCAGTGACTCGACAGGGGCTGGGGCCAACGTCCTGACTTTC.

This chain uses TRBV14 with TRBJ2-7; the match to TRBD1 covers 10 bases. CDR3 length equals 15 residues. Germline V CDR1 and CDR2: SGHDN, FVKESK. Trimming took 3 bases from V and 5 from J; bases not matched to a gene: 7. The CDR3 here is CASSQGTGTGDEQYF. CDR3 coding DNA: TGTGCCAGCAGCCAGGGTACCGGGACAGGGGACGAGCAGTACTTC.